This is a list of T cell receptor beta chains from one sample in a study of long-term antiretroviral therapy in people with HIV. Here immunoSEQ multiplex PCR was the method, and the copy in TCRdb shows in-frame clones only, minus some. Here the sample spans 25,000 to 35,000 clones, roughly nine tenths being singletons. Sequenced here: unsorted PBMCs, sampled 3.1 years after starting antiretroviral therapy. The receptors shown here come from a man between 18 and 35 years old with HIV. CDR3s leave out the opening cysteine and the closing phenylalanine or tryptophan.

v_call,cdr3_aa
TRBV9,ASSVGLASTGELF
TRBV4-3,ASSQRLQTQETQY
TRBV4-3,ASSQDRGAYEQY
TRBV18,ASSPPSGSSPSTDTQY
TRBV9,ASSVGYNDANQPQH
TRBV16,ASSQTGMDSPLH
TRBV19,ASSILLPDYNEQF
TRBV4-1,ASSQDPTGELF
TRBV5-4,ASSLEGARNEKLF
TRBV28,ASSLVETQY
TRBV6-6,ASIQGSNQPQH
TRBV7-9,ASSYGTATDTQY
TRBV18,ASSPEGTASNTIY
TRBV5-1,ASSLEQTVTVQF
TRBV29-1,SSYSGTDTEAF
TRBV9,ASSVAAGPGGRYEQY
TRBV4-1,ASSLRLAEAKNIQY
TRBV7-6,ASSRGGSRGLNTIY
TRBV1,TSSRAWTSGDTYEQY
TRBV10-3,AIGPGYEQY
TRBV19,ASSAGQYNSPLH
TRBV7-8,ASSYGGGVSLGTDTQY
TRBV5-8,ASSLAETGKAPLH
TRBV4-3,ASSQAGQQETQY
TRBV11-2,ASSERRTYGYT